The next 20 T cell receptor beta chains were all read from a single sample in a study of cytomegalovirus exposure and HLA in healthy donors. PCR used 60 Vbeta primers and 13 Jbeta primers. Clones were sequenced by immunoSEQ multiplex PCR, and TCRdb holds only the in-frame ones, with some missing. The data hold some 93,000 clones, with about 79% observed a single time. What was sequenced was PBMCs. The receptors shown here come from a man aged 45-65 years in good health and CMV-seronegative.

The J gene is TRBJ1-5, the V gene TRBV13, with 10 nucleotides matching TRBD1. The junction had 6 bases not matched to a gene; V was cut back by 1 base and J by 6 bases. The germline V gene has CDR1 PRHDT and CDR2 FYEKMQ (reference sequence). The CDR3 sequence is 16 residues long. In DNA form, the CDR3 reads TGTGCCAGCAGCTTAGCCGGACAGGGGGTAAGTCAGCCCCAGCATTTT. The encoded protein is CASSLAGQGVSQPQHF. The full variable domain, in which reference TRBV13 and TRBJ1-5 provide the parts outside the CDR3, is AAGVIQSPRHLIKEKRETATLKCYPIPRHDTVYWYQQGPGQDPQFLISFYEKMQSDKGSIPDRFSAQQFSDYHSELNMSSLELGDSALYFCASSLAGQGVSQPQHFGDGTRLSIL.

This clone was picked up one time. The chain has TRBV6-6 and TRBJ1-2; TRBD1 is a possible D gene (5 bases). The V and J ends lost 0 bases and 2 bases respectively, with 7 bases between them. CDR1 and CDR2 from the germline V gene are MNHNY and SVGAGI (reference sequence). This CDR3 is 14 amino acids long. CDR3 region: CASSYSRGNYGYTF. DNA of the CDR3: TGTGCCAGCAGTTACTCCCGGGGGAACTATGGCTACACCTTC.

V and J are TRBV27 and TRBJ2-1, with D tentatively TRBD2 (6 bases). CDR3 length: 15 residues. Between the trimmed V and J ends, which lost 6 bases and 4 bases, there was a span of 16 bases. Germline V gene data show CDR1 as MNHEY and CDR2 as SMNVEV (reference sequence). This CDR3 reads CASSPTGTAYNEQFF. For the CDR3, the DNA is TGTGCCAGCAGCCCGACCGGGACTGCTTACAATGAGCAGTTCTTC.

This clone appeared a few times. The chain joins TRBV11-2 to TRBJ2-3; 12 positions agree with TRBD2. The CDR3 has 17 residues. J was trimmed by 2 bases and V by 5 bases; bases with no gene match: 8. Germline lookup yields CDR1 SGHAT and CDR2 FQNNGV. CDR3 bases: TGTGCCAGCAGCCCCGGGACTAGCGGGTTCCCCACAGATACGCAGTATTTT. Protein sequence: CASSPGTSGFPTDTQYF.

This sequence joins TRBV20-1 and TRBJ1-2, with D tentatively TRBD1 (5 bases). CDR1 is DFQATT, CDR2 SNEGSKA, per germline (reference sequence). This CDR3 has 11 amino acids. Between the trimmed V and J ends, which lost 1 base and 7 bases, there was a span of 7 bases. The CDR3 spells CSARAGGGYTF. The CDR3 coding sequence is TGCAGTGCTAGAGCGGGGGGTGGCTACACCTTC.

The CDR3 reads CASSSQGVAGNTIYF. The CDR3 region has the DNA TGTGCCAGCAGTTCACAGGGGGTTGCTGGAAACACCATATATTTT. The gene calls are TRBV11-2 and TRBJ1-3; TRBD1 matches 8 bases. The germline V gene encodes CDR1 SGHAT and CDR2 FQNNGV. The J segment lost 2 bases and the V segment lost 6 bases, leaving 6 bases of the junction unmatched. This CDR3 region has 15 residues.

In its sample, this clone was seen once. The V gene is TRBV28, the J gene TRBJ2-5; weak D call: TRBD1 (5 bases). The J call is uncertain, as TRBJ2-7 better fits the DNA end. Germline V CDR1 and CDR2: MDHEN, SYDVKM. CDR3 length: 14 residues. The CDR3 protein is CASSLWTSSYEQYF. The CDR3 DNA follows: TGTGCCAGCAGTCTCTGGACAAGTTCTTACGAGCAGTACTTC.

J is TRBJ1-5 and V is TRBV1; the D segment call TRBD1 is taken from the table without a DNA check. TRBV1 is a pseudogene. The CDR3 length is 15 residues. The CDR3 reads CTSSQRTGPNQPQHF. Here the CDR3 DNA reads TGCACCAGCAGCCAACGGACAGGGCCCAATCAGCCCCAGCATTTT.

With regard to this clone: A junction boundary mismatches the germline segment, possibly from a read error. The chain carries TRBV28 and TRBJ1-4, with 10 bases identical to TRBD1. CDR3 length equals 16 residues. The V gene's germline CDR1 is MDHEN and CDR2 SYDVKM. The CDR3: CGSGDRGRGANEKLFF. In DNA form, the CDR3 reads TGTGGCAGCGGCGACAGGGGGCGGGGGGCTAATGAAAAACTGTTTTTT.

This clone turned up a few times. The chain uses TRBV6-6 and TRBJ1-4, with unresolved D. The CDR3 spans 15 residues. V was pared by 7 bases and J by 2 bases, with 14 bases between. Germline V gene sequence: CDR1 MNHNY, CDR2 SVGAGI (reference sequence). CDR3 amino acids: CASIPPGATNEKLFF. Written as DNA, the CDR3 is TGTGCCAGCATCCCCCCGGGTGCGACTAATGAAAAACTGTTTTTT.

This chain uses TRBV19 with TRBJ2-1, with TRBD1 matching over 8 bases. The CDR3 runs to 15 residues. Per the germline V gene, CDR1 is LNHDA and CDR2 is SQIVND (reference sequence). Losses at the gene ends were 2 bases for V and 4 bases for J; bases not matched to a gene: 4. The CDR3 is CASSIQGARYNEQFF. The CDR3 nucleotides read TGTGCCAGTAGTATACAGGGGGCGCGGTACAATGAGCAGTTCTTC.

The CDR3 DNA is TGCGCCAGCAGTGCAGGGATCACAACCGGGGAGCTGTTTTTT. It specifies CASSAGITTGELFF. The V gene is TRBV5-1, the J gene TRBJ2-2; the D gene is possibly TRBD1 (5 bases). The CDR3 totals 14 residues. Trimming stripped 5 bases from V and 5 bases from J, with 13 bases between. CDR1 SGHRS and CDR2 YFSETQ come from the germline V gene.

This clone was observed once. The genes are TRBV9 and TRBJ2-7; 10 bases line up with TRBD2. V gave up 4 bases and J gave up 5 bases; unmatched junction bases: 9. The CDR3 runs to 15 residues. Germline-derived CDR1 and CDR2 are SGDLS and YYNGEE. CDR3 DNA: TGTGCCAGCAGCCCGCGAGGAGCGGGAGGGAACGAGCAGTACTTC. It specifies CASSPRGAGGNEQYF.

The genes are TRBV28 and TRBJ2-6, with 11 bases lining up with TRBD1. Germline loops: CDR1 MDHEN, CDR2 SYDVKM. The CDR3 length is 17 residues. V was pared by 2 bases and J by 2 bases, with 2 bases of the junction left unmatched. Here the CDR3 reads CASSLRTGGPGANVLTF. CDR3 nucleotide sequence: TGTGCCAGCAGTTTAAGGACAGGGGGCCCTGGGGCCAACGTCCTGACTTTC.

The CDR3 here is CASRQGGNTIYF. The CDR3 DNA sequence: TGTGCCAGCAGGCAGGGAGGAAACACCATATATTTT. V usage is TRBV2 and J usage is TRBJ1-3; D is possibly TRBD1 (5 bases). Deletions cut 6 bases from V and 4 bases from J, with 7 bases between. The germline CDR1 and CDR2 sequences are SNHLY and FYNNEI. The CDR3 is made up of 12 amino acids.

J is TRBJ2-7 and V is TRBV28; the match to TRBD1 covers 9 bases. From germline, CDR1 is MDHEN and CDR2 SYDVKM. The CDR3 length is 14 residues. Losses at the gene ends were 5 bases for V and 5 bases for J; bases not matched to a gene: 7. CDR3 residues: CASSDTDRGDEQYF. In nucleotides, the CDR3 is TGTGCCAGCAGTGACACCGACAGGGGGGACGAGCAGTACTTC.

The chain combines TRBV5-4 with TRBJ2-1, with 15 nucleotides matching TRBD2. With 0 bases clipped from V and 7 bases from J, the junction kept 5 bases outside the gene matches. The CDR3 spans 17 residues. Germline V gives CDR1 SGHNT, CDR2 YYREEE (reference sequence). CDR3 residues: CASSLGGTSGRNNEQFF. DNA of the CDR3: TGTGCCAGCAGCTTGGGGGGGACTAGCGGGAGGAATAATGAGCAGTTCTTC.

The rearrangement links TRBV14 to TRBJ2-3; 9 bases match TRBD2. The CDR3 runs to 15 residues. The V gene's germline CDR1 is SGHDN and CDR2 FVKESK. V lost 4 bases, J lost 3 bases, and 5 bases stayed unmatched. CDR3 residues: CASSRFSGRTDTQYF. CDR3 sequence (DNA): TGTGCCAGCAGCCGTTTTAGCGGGAGAACAGATACGCAGTATTTT.

This chain connects TRBV2 to TRBJ1-1, with no clear D. Germline assignment: CDR1 SNHLY and CDR2 FYNNEI. V was trimmed by 7 bases and J by 1 base, leaving 13 bases between them. The CDR3 consists of 14 residues. CDR3 protein: CASTFGLANTEAFF. For the CDR3, the DNA is TGTGCCAGCACCTTCGGACTCGCGAACACTGAAGCTTTCTTT.

The CDR3 sequence is CASSLEPSGMGTGELFF. The CDR3 nucleotides are TGTGCCAGCAGCTTAGAGCCTAGCGGGATGGGAACCGGGGAGCTGTTTTTT. The gene calls are TRBV11-2 and TRBJ2-2; 9 nucleotides line up with TRBD2. After removal of 0 bases from V and 5 bases from J, the junction contained 7 bases not matched to a gene. Germline V CDR1 and CDR2: SGHAT, FQNNGV. The CDR3 runs 17 residues.